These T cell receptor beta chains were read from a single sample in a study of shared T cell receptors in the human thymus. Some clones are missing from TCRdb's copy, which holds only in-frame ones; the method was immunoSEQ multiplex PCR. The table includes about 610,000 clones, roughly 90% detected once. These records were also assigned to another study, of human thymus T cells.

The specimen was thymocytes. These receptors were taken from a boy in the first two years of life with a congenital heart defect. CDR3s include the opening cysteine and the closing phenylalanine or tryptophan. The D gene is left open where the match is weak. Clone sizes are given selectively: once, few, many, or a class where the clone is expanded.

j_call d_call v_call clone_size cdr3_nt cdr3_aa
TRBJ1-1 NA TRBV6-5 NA TGTGCCAGCAGTTTACGGGGTTGGTGCACTGAAGCTTTCTTT CASSLRGWCTEAFF
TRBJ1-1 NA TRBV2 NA TGTGCCAGCCGGGGAGGGAACGAAGCTTTCTTT CASRGGNEAFF
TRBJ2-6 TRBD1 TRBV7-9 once TGTGCCAGCAGCTTCCCCGGGACAGGGGGCCCTGGGGCCAACGTCCTGACTTTC CASSFPGTGGPGANVLTF
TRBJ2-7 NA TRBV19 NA TGTGCCAGTAGTCCACCGGGACAACCATACGAGCAGTACTTC CASSPPGQPYEQYF
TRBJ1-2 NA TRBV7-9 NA TGTGCCAGCAGCAAGGAGGTGGATGGCTACACCTTC CASSKEVDGYTF
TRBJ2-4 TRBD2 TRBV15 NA TGTGCCACCAGCAGGGAGGTAGAGCGGGAGGTGCTAGCCAAAAACATTCAGTACTTC CATSREVEREVLAKNIQYF
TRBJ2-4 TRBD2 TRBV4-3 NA TGCGCCAGCAGCCAAGAAGGGGCTACTAGCGGGAACCAAAACATTCAGTACTTC CASSQEGATSGNQNIQYF
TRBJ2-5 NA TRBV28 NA TGTGCCAGCAGTTTGAGGGAAGAGACCCAGTACTTC CASSLREETQYF
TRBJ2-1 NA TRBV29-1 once TGCAGCCCTTCCCGGCTGGCGGGGCTCTACAATGAGCAGTTCTTC CSPSRLAGLYNEQFF
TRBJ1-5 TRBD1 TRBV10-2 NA TGCGCCAGCAGTTGGGACAGGGGCAATCAGCCCCAGCATTTT CASSWDRGNQPQHF
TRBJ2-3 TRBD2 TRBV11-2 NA TGTGCCAGCAGCCTGACAGGGAGGGGGACTAGCGGCCCTGGACATACGCAGTATTTT CASSLTGRGTSGPGHTQYF
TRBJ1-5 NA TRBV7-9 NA TGTGCCAGCAGCTTAAGAGCACATCAGCCCCAGCATTTT CASSLRAHQPQHF
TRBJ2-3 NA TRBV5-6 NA TGTGCCAGCAGCTTGGCGTCCAGGGGACCCTCAGATACGCAGTATTTT CASSLASRGPSDTQYF
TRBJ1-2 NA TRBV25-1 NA TGTGCCAGCAGTGAATCAGACCGCTTAGGGGATGGCTACACCTTC CASSESDRLGDGYTF
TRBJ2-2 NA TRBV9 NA TGTGCCAGCAGCGTAGGGTTAGAAGGGGATCCCGGGGAGCTGTTTTTT CASSVGLEGDPGELFF
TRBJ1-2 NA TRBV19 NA TGTGCCAGTAGTATGAGGAATAAAGCTAACTATGGCTACACCTTC CASSMRNKANYGYTF
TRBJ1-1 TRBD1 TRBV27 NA TGTGCCAGCAGTCCCCATCCTTTTTTGGGCAGGGGGAACATGAACACTGAAGCTTTCTTT CASSPHPFLGRGNMNTEAFF
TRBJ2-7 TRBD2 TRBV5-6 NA TGTGCCAGCAGCCCACCCACTAGCGGATCATACGAGCAGTACTTC CASSPPTSGSYEQYF